This T cell receptor beta chain was captured by sequencing in a study of T cell changes during pregnancy in multiple sclerosis. CDR1 and CDR2 from the germline V gene are SGDLS and YYNGEE. This CDR3 has 17 amino acids. Trimming took 0 bases from V and 4 from J; bases not matched to a gene: 10. TCRdb keeps only in-frame clones here, not all; method: immunoSEQ multiplex PCR. Of about 47,000 clones listed, 90% to 95% are singletons. The sequence was obtained from a female donor with multiple sclerosis, enrolled in a pregnancy study. Sample: peripheral blood, taken after pregnancy. This chain joins TRBV9 and TRBJ1-2; 9 bases are shared with TRBD1. The CDR3 DNA reads TGTGCCAGCAGCGTAGGGGGAGGGACAGGGAAAACCTATGGCTACACCTTC. Translating gives CASSVGGGTGKTYGYTF.